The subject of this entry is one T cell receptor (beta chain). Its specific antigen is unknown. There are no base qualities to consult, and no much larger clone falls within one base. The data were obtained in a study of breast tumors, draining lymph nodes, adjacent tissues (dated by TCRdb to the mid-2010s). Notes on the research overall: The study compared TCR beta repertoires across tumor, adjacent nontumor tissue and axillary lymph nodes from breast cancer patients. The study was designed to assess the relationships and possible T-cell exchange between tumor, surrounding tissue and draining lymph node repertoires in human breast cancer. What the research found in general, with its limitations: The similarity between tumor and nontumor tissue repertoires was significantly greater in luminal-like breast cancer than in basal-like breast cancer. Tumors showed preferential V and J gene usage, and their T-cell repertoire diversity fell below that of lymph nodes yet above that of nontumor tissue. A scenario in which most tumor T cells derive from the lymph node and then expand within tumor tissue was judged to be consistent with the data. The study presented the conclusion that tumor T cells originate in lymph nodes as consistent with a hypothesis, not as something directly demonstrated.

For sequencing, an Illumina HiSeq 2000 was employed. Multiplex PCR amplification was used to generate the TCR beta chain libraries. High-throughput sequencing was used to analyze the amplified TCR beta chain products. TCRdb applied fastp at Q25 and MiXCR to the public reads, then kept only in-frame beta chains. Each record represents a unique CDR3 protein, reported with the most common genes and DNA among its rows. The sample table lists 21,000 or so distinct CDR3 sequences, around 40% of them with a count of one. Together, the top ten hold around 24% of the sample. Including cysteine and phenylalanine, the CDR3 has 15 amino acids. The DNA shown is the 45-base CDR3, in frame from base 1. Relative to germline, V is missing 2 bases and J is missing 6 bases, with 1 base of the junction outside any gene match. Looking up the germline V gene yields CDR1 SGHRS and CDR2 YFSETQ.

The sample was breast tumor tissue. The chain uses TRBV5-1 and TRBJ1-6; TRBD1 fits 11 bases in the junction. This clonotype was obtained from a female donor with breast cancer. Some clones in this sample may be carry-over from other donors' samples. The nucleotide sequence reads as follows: TGCGCCAGCAGCTTCGGACAGGGGGCTAATTCACCCCTCCACTTT. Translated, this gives CASSFGQGANSPLHF.